The 14 T cell receptor beta chains reported below all come from one sample, sequenced in a study of OX40 agonist ivuxolimab in advanced cancers. Repertoires were generated with immunoSEQ multiplex PCR, while TCRdb's copy carries only in-frame clones and drops some. The sample has over 35,000 clones, more than 80% seen once; the top ten hold approximately 4.4%. The material was CD4+ or CD8+ T cells sorted from blood, obtained in a trial of the OX40 agonist ivuxolimab. All receptors come from an adult with an advanced solid tumor such as melanoma, head and neck, liver or kidney cancer.

The chain links TRBV30 to TRBJ1-2, with D uncertain. Germline CDR1 is GTSNPN and CDR2 is SVGIG (reference sequence). V was clipped by 2 bases and J by 3 bases, with 19 bases between them. The CDR3 loop spans 16 amino acids. CDR3 DNA: TGTGCCTGGAGTAGGGAGCCACCTAGATCTTACTATGGCTACACCTTC. Translating it yields CAWSREPPRSYYGYTF. The full variable domain, completed using reference TRBV30 and TRBJ1-2, is SQTIHQWPATLVQPVGSPLSLECTVEGTSNPNLYWYRQAAGRGLQLLFYSVGIGQISSEVPQNLSASRPQDRQFILSSKKLLLSDSGFYLCAWSREPPRSYYGYTFGSGTRLTVV.

The V and J genes are TRBV4-2 and TRBJ2-3; the match to TRBD2 covers 9 bases. Germline CDR1 is LGHNA and CDR2 is YNFKEQ. The CDR3 totals 16 residues. V shed 2 bases, J shed 1 base, and the junction held 4 bases outside the gene matches. The CDR3 nucleotides are TGTGCCAGCAGCCAAAATGCGGGAGGGGGCACAGATACGCAGTATTTT. This translates into CASSQNAGGGTDTQYF.

V is TRBV15 and J is TRBJ2-7; 10 bases agree with TRBD2. This CDR3 is 16 amino acids long. V lost 3 bases to trimming and J lost 6 bases; unmatched junction nucleotides: 11. Germline V CDR1 and CDR2: LNHNV, YYDKDF (reference sequence). This CDR3 reads CATSSLIAGGLSEQYF. CDR3 DNA sequence: TGTGCCACCAGCAGTCTTATAGCGGGGGGTTTGTCCGAGCAGTACTTC.

This rearrangement joins TRBV6-6 to TRBJ2-7; the match to TRBD1 covers 10 bases. This CDR3 has 15 residues. The germline V gene has CDR1 MNHNY and CDR2 SVGAGI (reference sequence). J was trimmed by 1 base and V by 5 bases; bases with no gene match: 5. Here the CDR3 DNA reads TGTGCCAGCAGTCGCGGACAGGGGGGTTCCTACGAGCAGTACTTC. Amino acid sequence: CASSRGQGGSYEQYF.

The chain is built from TRBV11-2 and TRBJ2-7; D is tentatively TRBD1 or TRBD2 (5 bases each). The V and J ends lost 5 bases and 1 base respectively, with 15 bases between them. In germline, CDR1 is SGHAT, CDR2 FQNNGV. The CDR3 consists of 15 residues. The CDR3 coding sequence is TGTGCCAGCAGCCTATCCTCGGGACCATCCTACGAGCAGTACTTC. Translating it yields CASSLSSGPSYEQYF.

The J gene is TRBJ2-5, the V gene TRBV5-5; possible D gene TRBD1, 6 bases. V gave up 3 bases and J gave up 4 bases, with 13 bases separating them. Germline loops: CDR1 SGHKS, CDR2 YYEKEE (reference sequence). This CDR3 is 14 amino acids long. CDR3 sequence (DNA): TGTGCCAGCAGCTGGGGGATAGGGGGAGAGACCCAGTACTTC. As protein: CASSWGIGGETQYF.

The rearrangement uses TRBV5-6 and TRBJ1-2, with 8 bases that match TRBD1. Germline V gene sequence: CDR1 SGHDT, CDR2 YYEEEE. This CDR3 is built from 15 residues. Germline trimming cut 0 bases from V and 3 bases from J; bases unmatched to any gene: 4. The CDR3 DNA is TGTGCCAGCAGCTTGGACACAGGGGGGTACTATGGCTACACCTTC. Translating it yields CASSLDTGGYYGYTF.

This clone turned up a few times. The V call is TRBV30, the J call TRBJ1-1, with D perhaps TRBD1 (6 bases). Trimming took 0 bases from V and 3 from J, leaving 8 bases between them. This CDR3 comprises 13 residues. Germline loops: CDR1 GTSNPN, CDR2 SVGIG (reference sequence). CDR3 nucleotide sequence: TGTGCCTGGAGTGTACAGGGCGACACTGAAGCTTTCTTT. Residues: CAWSVQGDTEAFF.

The V gene is TRBV28, the J gene TRBJ2-1; maybe TRBD2 (5 bases). The length of the CDR3 is 13 residues. Germline V gene sequence: CDR1 MDHEN, CDR2 SYDVKM. Trimming left V 2 bases short and J 9 bases short, with 11 bases between. The CDR3 reads CASSLPIRGEQFF. CDR3 bases: TGTGCCAGCAGTTTACCCATTCGGGGTGAGCAGTTCTTC.

This clone is deemed medium-sized. This rearrangement joins TRBV30 to TRBJ2-5; D possibly corresponds to TRBD2 (6 bases). V gave up 5 bases and J gave up 4 bases, with 11 bases separating them. Germline V gene data show CDR1 as GTSNPN and CDR2 as SVGIG (reference sequence). The CDR3 is 12 residues long. CDR3 sequence reads: CAWDRGVETQYF. The CDR3 nucleotides are TGTGCCTGGGACCGCGGGGTAGAGACCCAGTACTTC.

This chain joins TRBV11-2 and TRBJ1-2; the match to TRBD1 covers 10 bases. Looked up from germline, CDR1 is SGHAT and CDR2 is FQNNGV. V trimming: 1 base; J trimming: 3 bases; junction bases outside the gene matches: 2. CDR3 length equals 15 residues. The DNA of the CDR3 is TGTGCCAGCAGCTTAGGGGGACAGGGGTACTATGGCTACACCTTC. It codes for CASSLGGQGYYGYTF.

This chain joins TRBV2 and TRBJ2-5, with 8 bases identical to TRBD1. V lost 7 bases and J lost 1; bases outside the gene matches: 5. CDR3 length: 14 amino acids. CDR1 is SNHLY and CDR2 is FYNNEI in the germline V gene. The CDR3 protein is CASTRGRAQETQYF. The CDR3 nucleotides read TGTGCCAGCACCAGGGGGCGGGCCCAAGAGACCCAGTACTTC.

This clone has a single count. J is TRBJ1-2 and V is TRBV4-1, with D tentatively TRBD1 (5 bases). Trimming took 0 bases from V and 7 from J, leaving 30 bases between them. CDR3 length: 20 residues. Germline CDR1 is MGHRA and CDR2 is YSYEKL. This chain's CDR3 is CASSQDGSGLGVGRISGYTF. The CDR3 coding sequence is TGCGCCAGCAGCCAAGACGGGAGTGGATTGGGGGTAGGGAGGATCTCTGGCTACACCTTC.

The count of this clone is one. The V and J genes are TRBV2 and TRBJ1-4; 7 nucleotides line up with TRBD1. V shed 4 bases, J shed 3 bases, and the junction held 5 bases outside the gene matches. Germline-derived CDR1 and CDR2 are SNHLY and FYNNEI. This CDR3 region has 15 residues. Here the CDR3 reads CASSGQGSSNEKLFF. CDR3 in DNA: TGTGCCAGCAGTGGACAGGGCTCCTCTAATGAAAAACTGTTTTTT. The complete variable domain, with remaining parts taken from reference TRBV2 and TRBJ1-4, reads EPEVTQTPSHQVTQMGQEVILRCVPISNHLYFYWYRQILGQKVEFLVSFYNNEISEKSEIFDDQFSVERPDGSNFTLKIRSTKLEDSAMYFCASSGQGSSNEKLFFGSGTQLSVL.